The 2 T cell receptor beta chains given below trace back to one sample, sequenced in a study of CD8+CD57+ T cells in acquired aplastic anemia. CDR3 and TCR beta VDJ profiling relied on genomic DNA as the template. TCRdb re-analysed the reads in MiXCR, keeping a single row per CDR3 protein. The sample gives 400,000 to 450,000 distinct CDR3 sequences, around 68% of which show up once; under 4.5% is in the top ten. Source material: sorted CD4+, CD8+, or CD8+CD57+ T cells (not recorded which) from PBMCs. The source of these receptors is a human donor in good health, serving as a control.

A few counts support this clonotype. The chain carries TRBV18 and TRBJ1-3; 8 bases match TRBD1. This CDR3 has 16 residues. Germline trimming cut 2 bases from V and 4 bases from J; bases unmatched to any gene: 7. Germline lookup yields CDR1 KGHSH and CDR2 LQKENI. CDR3 sequence: CASSPTGQGTGNTIYF. For the CDR3, the DNA is TGTGCCAGCTCACCAACAGGACAGGGTACCGGAAACACCATATATTTT.

CDR3 in DNA: TGTGCCAGCGGCCCGGGTGCTTATAGCAATCAGCCCCAGCATTTT. Its protein is CASGPGAYSNQPQHF. The V gene is TRBV27, the J gene TRBJ1-5; D remains unclear. V was shortened by 8 bases and J by 0 bases, with 14 bases between the two germline ends. The germline V gene encodes CDR1 MNHEY and CDR2 SMNVEV (reference sequence). The CDR3 is made up of 15 amino acids.